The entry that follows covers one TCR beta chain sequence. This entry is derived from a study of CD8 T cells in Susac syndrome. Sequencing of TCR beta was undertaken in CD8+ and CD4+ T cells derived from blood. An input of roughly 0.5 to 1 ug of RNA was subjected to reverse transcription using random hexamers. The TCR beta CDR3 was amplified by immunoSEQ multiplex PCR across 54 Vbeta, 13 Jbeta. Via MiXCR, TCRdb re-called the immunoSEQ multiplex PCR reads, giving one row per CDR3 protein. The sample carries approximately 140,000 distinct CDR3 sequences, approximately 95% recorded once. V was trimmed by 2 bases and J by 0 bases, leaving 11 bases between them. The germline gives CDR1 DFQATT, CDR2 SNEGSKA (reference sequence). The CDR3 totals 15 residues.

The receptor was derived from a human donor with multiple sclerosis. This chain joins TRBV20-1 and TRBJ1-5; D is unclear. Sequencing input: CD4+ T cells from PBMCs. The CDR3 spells CSARWTEISNQPQHF. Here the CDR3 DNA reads TGCAGTGCTAGATGGACTGAGATTAGCAATCAGCCCCAGCATTTT.